The 22 T cell receptor beta chains below come from one sample, sequenced in a study. MiXCR, applied by TCRdb to the 5' RACE reads, yields one record per CDR3 protein. The table shows 50,000 to 70,000 distinct CDR3 sequences, with less than 25% occurring only once. Tregs were sorted as CD4+CD25+CD127-/low cells. Source material: tumor-infiltrating Tregs sorted from the breast tumor. Receptor source: a female donor with breast cancer.

This clonotype showed up many times. The chain carries TRBV7-2 and TRBJ2-7, with D hard to call. V lost 3 bases and J lost 4, with 1 base in between. CDR1 is SGHTA and CDR2 is FQGNSA in the germline V gene. The CDR3 is made up of 10 amino acids. CDR3 in DNA: TGTGCCAGCAGCTTTTACGAGCAGTACTTC. It encodes CASSFYEQYF.

In the case of this clonotype: This may stem from a read error, because a much larger clone lies one nucleotide away. CDR3 loop: CTSSRDGAYNEQFF. The CDR3 DNA is TGTACCAGCAGTCGGGACGGAGCCTACAATGAGCAGTTCTTC. The rearrangement links TRBV6-5 to TRBJ2-1; D possibly uses TRBD1 or TRBD2 (5 bases each). This CDR3 contains 14 residues. Germline CDR1 and CDR2: MNHEY and SVGAGI.

The genes are TRBV6-2 or TRBV6-3 and TRBJ1-5; TRBD1 matches 9 bases. The CDR3 length is 15 residues. The V segment lost 5 bases and the J segment 4 bases; nucleotides outside the gene matches: 6. Germline loops: CDR1 MNHEY, CDR2 SVGEGT. The CDR3 spells CASSRGQGINQPQHF. As DNA, the CDR3 is TGTGCCAGCAGTCGTGGACAGGGGATAAATCAGCCCCAGCATTTT.

For the CDR3, the DNA is TGTGCCAGCAGCTTATCAGGACTCGGCACTGAAGCTTTCTTT. Translated, it gives CASSLSGLGTEAFF. The chain combines TRBV7-8 with TRBJ1-1; unclear D gene. The V gene lost 2 bases and the J gene lost 4 bases, with 11 bases spanning the gap. The CDR3 has 14 residues. Germline values: CDR1 SGHVS, CDR2 FQNEAQ. The full variable domain, in which reference TRBV7-8 and TRBJ1-1 provide the parts outside the CDR3, is GAGVSQSPRYKVAKRGQDVALRCDPISGHVSLFWYQQALGQGPEFLTYFQNEAQLDKSGLPSDRFFAERPEGSVSTLKIQRTQQEDSAVYLCASSLSGLGTEAFFGQGTRLTVV.

This clonotype has ten or more counts. The chain joins TRBV6-1 to TRBJ1-5, with 7 nucleotides matching TRBD1. Germline lookup yields CDR1 MNHNS and CDR2 SASEGT. V shed 3 bases and J 6 bases; nucleotides not matched to a gene: 5. The CDR3 has 14 amino acids. The CDR3 nucleotides are TGTGCCAGCAGTGACACCAGGGGGACTCAGCCCCAGCATTTT. Protein: CASSDTRGTQPQHF.

This clonotype appeared a few times. This chain connects TRBV6-6 to TRBJ1-5; D not certain. CDR1 MNHNY and CDR2 SVGAGI come from the germline V gene (reference sequence). The CDR3 is 13 amino acids. V lost 6 bases and J 0 bases, leaving 6 bases between the germline ends. CDR3 in amino acids: CASRDYSNQPQHF. The CDR3 coding sequence is TGTGCCAGCAGGGACTATAGCAATCAGCCCCAGCATTTT.

This clonotype was seen a few times. This may stem from a read error, because a much larger clone lies one nucleotide away. V gene TRBV4-1 combines with J gene TRBJ1-2; possibly TRBD1 for D (6 bases). Germline values: CDR1 MGHRA, CDR2 YSYEKL. This CDR3 is built from 13 residues. The germline V and J ends were trimmed by 3 bases and 10 bases, with 15 bases remaining between them. The CDR3 DNA is TGCGCCAGCAGCCATGCAAAACAGGGATCCTACACCTTC. It encodes CASSHAKQGSYTF.

The rearrangement links TRBV5-4 to TRBJ2-6; D ambiguous. The germline V gene encodes CDR1 SGHNT and CDR2 YYREEE (reference sequence). This CDR3 has 19 amino acids. V lost 0 bases and J 2 bases, leaving 18 bases between the germline ends. CDR3 sequence: CASSLGSAMLRAGANVLTF. Here the CDR3 DNA reads TGTGCCAGCAGCTTGGGCTCCGCCATGCTCCGCGCTGGGGCCAACGTCCTGACTTTC.

On this clonotype: This sequence may be a read error, since a much larger clone differs from it by one base. J is TRBJ2-7 and V is TRBV20-1, with 11 bases aligning to TRBD2. The CDR3 totals 18 residues. Germline lookup yields CDR1 DFQATT and CDR2 SNEGSKA (reference sequence). V shed 6 bases and J 6 bases; nucleotides not matched to a gene: 22. CDR3 nucleotides: TGCAGTGCATACCGGGGACTAGCGGTAGGGAGTGAGGGGAGCGAGCAGTACTTC. Translated, it gives CSAYRGLAVGSEGSEQYF.

This clonotype was recorded a few times. The CDR3 sequence: CASSPEPGTGELFF. As DNA, the CDR3 is TGTGCCAGCAGCCCAGAGCCAGGCACCGGGGAGCTGTTTTTT. V is TRBV5-6 and J is TRBJ2-2, with D hard to call. Between the trimmed V and J ends, which lost 4 bases and 4 bases, there was a span of 11 bases. In germline, CDR1 is SGHDT, CDR2 YYEEEE. This CDR3 has 14 amino acids.

This clonotype appeared a few times. This CDR3 reads CASRRQNTGELFF. CDR3 DNA: TGCGCCAGCAGGAGACAGAACACCGGGGAGCTGTTTTTT. The V call is TRBV5-1, the J call TRBJ2-2; D gene unclear. This CDR3 is built from 13 residues. The V gene lost 5 bases and the J gene lost 1 base, with 6 bases spanning the gap. CDR1 is SGHRS and CDR2 is YFSETQ in the germline V gene.

This clonotype was seen at least ten times. The genes are TRBV10-3 and TRBJ2-7; 11 nucleotides agree with TRBD2. After removal of 0 bases from V and 7 bases from J, the junction contained 8 bases not matched to a gene. The CDR3 has 16 amino acids. Germline V lookup: CDR1 ENHRY, CDR2 SYGVKD. The CDR3 coding sequence is TGTGCCATCAGTGAGTCGGTTCTAGCGGGAGGCAAGGAGCAGTACTTC. Its protein product is CAISESVLAGGKEQYF.

The gene calls are TRBV2 and TRBJ2-3, with 10 bases identical to TRBD1. The germline gives CDR1 SNHLY, CDR2 FYNNEI. This CDR3 comprises 17 residues. J gave up 3 bases and V 6 bases, and 12 bases lay outside the gene matches. The CDR3: CASSTIQPGQGTDTQYF. In DNA, the CDR3 is TGTGCCAGCAGCACCATCCAACCGGGACAGGGGACAGATACGCAGTATTTT.

This clonotype was seen a handful of times. The chain links TRBV28 to TRBJ1-5; no reliable D call. The V and J ends lost 2 bases and 5 bases respectively, with 22 bases between them. The length of the CDR3 is 18 residues. Per the germline V gene, CDR1 is MDHEN and CDR2 is SYDVKM. This CDR3 reads CASSLPPPLRSGDQPQHF. In DNA form, the CDR3 reads TGTGCCAGCAGTTTACCTCCTCCCCTCCGGTCGGGAGATCAGCCCCAGCATTTT.

This clonotype was found a few times. A much larger clone differs from this one at a single base, so this may be a read error. The genes are TRBV5-1 and TRBJ2-5; 8 bases agree with TRBD1. This CDR3 contains 16 residues. CDR1 and CDR2 (germline): SGHRS, YFSETQ. CDR3 region: CASSLAGTGGQETRYF. CDR3 in DNA: TGCGCCAGCAGCTTGGCCGGCACAGGGGGTCAAGAGACCCGGTACTTC.

Only one count was recorded for this clonotype. V and J are TRBV5-1 and TRBJ2-3; tentatively, D is TRBD2 (6 bases). Trimming shortened V by 4 bases and J by 0 bases, and 12 bases separated the two germline ends. The CDR3 has 15 residues. Per germline, CDR1 SGHRS and CDR2 YFSETQ. CDR3 coding DNA: TGCGCCAGCAGCCCGGGACTGACTAGCACAGATACGCAGTATTTT. Translating it yields CASSPGLTSTDTQYF.

In regard to this clonotype: Mismatch with germline at one junction end may stem from a read error. This CDR3 reads CVSSGGIGELFF. CDR3 coding DNA: TGTGTCAGCAGTGGGGGGATCGGGGAGCTGTTTTTT. This rearrangement joins TRBV6-1 to TRBJ2-2; D is perhaps TRBD2 (6 bases). Germline V gene lookup returns CDR1 MNHNS and CDR2 SASEGT. CDR3 length: 12 residues.

The chain joins TRBV28 to TRBJ1-1, with no clear D. The CDR3 is made up of 13 amino acids. The ends were cut back, 5 bases at V and 9 bases at J, with 16 bases in the middle. In germline, CDR1 is MDHEN, CDR2 SYDVKM. DNA for the CDR3: TGTGCCAGCAGTGCGGGCCTCTCTAGACAAGCTTTCTTT. This translates into CASSAGLSRQAFF.

This clonotype was picked up a small number of times. The genes are TRBV7-3 and TRBJ2-3, with 10 bases matching TRBD1. Unmatched junction bases numbered 5, after V lost 4 bases and J lost 4 bases. The CDR3 loop spans 15 amino acids. Germline CDR1 is SGHTA and CDR2 is FQGTGA. CDR3 nucleotide sequence: TGTGCCAGCAGCTCCCAGACAGGGGGCGCAGATACGCAGTATTTT. Translated, it gives CASSSQTGGADTQYF.

This clonotype occurred once. This may be a read error: a much more frequent sequence differs by one nucleotide. The chain uses TRBV6-5 and TRBJ1-2, with 8 positions matching TRBD1. Germline V lookup: CDR1 MNHEY, CDR2 SVGAGI. V lost 8 bases to trimming and J lost 3 bases; unmatched junction nucleotides: 11. The CDR3 is 15 amino acids. CDR3 sequence reads: CASGWLQGGDYGYTF. In DNA, the CDR3 is TGTGCCAGCGGATGGCTACAGGGGGGAGACTATGGCTACACCTTC.

The V gene is TRBV27, the J gene TRBJ2-1; D might be TRBD2 (5 bases). Germline values: CDR1 MNHEY, CDR2 SMNVEV (reference sequence). CDR3 length equals 16 residues. Trimming removed 5 bases from V and 0 bases from J, with 14 bases in between. The CDR3 DNA is TGTGCCAGCAGTACTCGGACGGGAAGCTCCTACAATGAGCAGTTCTTC. Protein sequence: CASSTRTGSSYNEQFF.

V is TRBV7-2 and J is TRBJ2-5, with 8 bases fitting TRBD2. The V gene end was trimmed by 1 base and the J gene end by 6 bases; junction bases not matched to a gene: 7. Germline CDR1 and CDR2: SGHTA and FQGNSA. The length of the CDR3 is 15 residues. CDR3 protein: CASSLGGGRLKTQYF. In DNA form, the CDR3 reads TGTGCCAGCAGCTTAGGGGGCGGGAGGTTAAAGACCCAGTACTTC.